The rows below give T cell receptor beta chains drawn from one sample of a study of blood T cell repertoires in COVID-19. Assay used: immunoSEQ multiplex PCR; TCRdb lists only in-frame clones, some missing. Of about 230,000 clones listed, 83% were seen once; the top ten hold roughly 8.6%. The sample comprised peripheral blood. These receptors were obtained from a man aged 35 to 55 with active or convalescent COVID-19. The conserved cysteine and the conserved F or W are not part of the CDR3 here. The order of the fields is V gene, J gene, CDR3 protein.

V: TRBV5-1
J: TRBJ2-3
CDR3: ASSGGGLADTQY

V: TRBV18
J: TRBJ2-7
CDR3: ASSKLGAGGFDEQY

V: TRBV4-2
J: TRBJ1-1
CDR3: ASSQEDRGPWHTEAF

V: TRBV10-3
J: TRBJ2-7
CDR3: AISPSRSSYEQY

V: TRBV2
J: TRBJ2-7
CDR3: ASLRDRGWEQY

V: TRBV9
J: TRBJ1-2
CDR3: ASSVGVTGQGTYGYT

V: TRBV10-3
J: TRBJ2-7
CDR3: AISGANRITEQY

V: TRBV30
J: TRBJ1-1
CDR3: AWSRENTEAF

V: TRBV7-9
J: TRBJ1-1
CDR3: ASSSRGPGGTEAF

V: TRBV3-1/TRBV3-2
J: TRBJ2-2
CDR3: ASSQEASGGGAGELF

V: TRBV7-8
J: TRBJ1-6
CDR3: ASSLVQGTYNSPLH

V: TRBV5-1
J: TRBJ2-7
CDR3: ASSSPSYEQY

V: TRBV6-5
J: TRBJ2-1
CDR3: ASSPAGPGGDEQF

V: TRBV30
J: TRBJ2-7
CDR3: AWSRDRGYSYEQY

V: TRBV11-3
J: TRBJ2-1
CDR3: ASSLAFSVNEQF

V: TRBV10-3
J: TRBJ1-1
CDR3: AIKPPNTDEAF

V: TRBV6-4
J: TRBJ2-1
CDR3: ASSDSGLAGNYNEQF

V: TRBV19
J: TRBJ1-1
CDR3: ASSIDLWGTANTEAF

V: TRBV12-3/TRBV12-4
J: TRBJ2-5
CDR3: ASSPDSSETQY

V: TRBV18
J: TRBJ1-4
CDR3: ASSPVEGLVEKLF

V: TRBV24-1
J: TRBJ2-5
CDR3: ATSDQGSGETQY

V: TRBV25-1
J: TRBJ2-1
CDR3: ASSDGLLWSSYNEQF

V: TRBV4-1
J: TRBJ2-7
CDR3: ASSQVTGSTYEQY

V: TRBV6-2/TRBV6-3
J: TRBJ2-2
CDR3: ASSVLLETSGVNTGELF

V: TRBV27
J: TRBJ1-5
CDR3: ASSYQGSNQPQH

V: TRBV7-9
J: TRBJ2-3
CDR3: ASSYDGLAGGDTQY

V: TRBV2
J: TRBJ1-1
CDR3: ASSPDRGFTEAF

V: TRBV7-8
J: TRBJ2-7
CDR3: ASSVSRAYEQY

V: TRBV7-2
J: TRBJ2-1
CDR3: ASSPERGGDREQF

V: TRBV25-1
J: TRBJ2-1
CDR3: ASSDYSSYNEQF

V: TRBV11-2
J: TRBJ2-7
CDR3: ASSFGTGSTEQY

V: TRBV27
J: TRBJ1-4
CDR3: ASSNLGQGIEKLF

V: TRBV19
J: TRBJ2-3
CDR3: ASSILAGGPSTDTQY

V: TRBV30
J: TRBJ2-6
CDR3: AWRNTRGAGSGANVLT

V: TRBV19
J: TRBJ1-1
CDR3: ASKGQGITEAF

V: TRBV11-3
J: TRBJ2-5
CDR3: ASSFYPGETQY

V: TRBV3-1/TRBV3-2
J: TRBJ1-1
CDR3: ASSRAGLGQAGAF

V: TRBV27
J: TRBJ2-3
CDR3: ASSTTRWDTDTQY

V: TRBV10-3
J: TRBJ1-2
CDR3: AISESGTHYGYT

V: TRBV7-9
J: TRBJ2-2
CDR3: ASSLQGDKTGELF

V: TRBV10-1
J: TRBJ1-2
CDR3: ASSLTATPYGT

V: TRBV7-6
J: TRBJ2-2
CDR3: ASSPPVVANTGELF

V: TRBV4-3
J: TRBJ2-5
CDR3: ASSLDYAGGGETQY

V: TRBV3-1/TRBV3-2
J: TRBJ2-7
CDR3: ASSQTSGGALNEQY

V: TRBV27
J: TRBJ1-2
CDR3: ASAQVGYGYT

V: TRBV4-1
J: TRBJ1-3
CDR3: ASSQRGLALSGNTIY

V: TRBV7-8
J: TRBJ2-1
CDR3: ASSLGQGTYNEQF

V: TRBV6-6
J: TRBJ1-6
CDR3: ASSPGQGGSPLH

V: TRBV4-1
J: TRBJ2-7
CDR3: ASSLFRTSGRDEQY

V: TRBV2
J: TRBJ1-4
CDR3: ASSEEGHRWEKLF

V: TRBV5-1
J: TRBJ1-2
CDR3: ASSGGADYGYT

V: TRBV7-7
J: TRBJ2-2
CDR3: ASSSRASGRGELF

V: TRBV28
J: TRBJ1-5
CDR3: ASSLPQGVGNQPQH

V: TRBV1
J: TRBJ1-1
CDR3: TSSQFKSSAAEAF

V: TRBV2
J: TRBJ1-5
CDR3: ASSTEDSLNQPQH

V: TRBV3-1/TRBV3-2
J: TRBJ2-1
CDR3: ASSHVVGKGGNEQF

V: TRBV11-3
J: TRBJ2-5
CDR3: ASSWGMSSGSPEETQY

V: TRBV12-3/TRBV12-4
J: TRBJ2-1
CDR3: ASSPRLNEQF

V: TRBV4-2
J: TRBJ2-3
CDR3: ASSQEGLASTQY